This T cell receptor (beta chain) emerged from a study of high-grade serous ovarian cancer treatment subgroups. Looking at the study overall: Samples averaged about 15,000 reads and over 6,000 unique TCR beta rearrangements. Study conclusions and caveats: The analyses considered CDR3 and ignored CDR1 and CDR2. Different patients shared almost no repertoire; same-patient tumors shared 0.11 to 0.79. Spatial context was lost because tumors were sequenced in bulk.

This CDR3 is 13 amino acids long. Germline CDR1 reads SEHNR; CDR2 reads FQNEAQ (reference sequence). V lost 2 bases to trimming and J lost 2 bases, with 4 bases between them. Clones were sequenced by immunoSEQ multiplex PCR, and TCRdb holds only the in-frame ones, with some missing. The profile shows about 18,000 clones, roughly four fifths of them singletons. Concerning this clone itself: Antigen unknown.

The tumor samples were collected prior to definitive surgery or chemotherapy. The rearrangement joins TRBV7-9 to TRBJ1-5; D unresolved. The sequence derives from a human donor with high-grade serous ovarian cancer. Sequenced: tumor tissue. Here the CDR3 reads CASSLSGNQPQHF. For the CDR3, the DNA is TGTGCCAGCAGCTTAAGTGGCAATCAGCCCCAGCATTTT.